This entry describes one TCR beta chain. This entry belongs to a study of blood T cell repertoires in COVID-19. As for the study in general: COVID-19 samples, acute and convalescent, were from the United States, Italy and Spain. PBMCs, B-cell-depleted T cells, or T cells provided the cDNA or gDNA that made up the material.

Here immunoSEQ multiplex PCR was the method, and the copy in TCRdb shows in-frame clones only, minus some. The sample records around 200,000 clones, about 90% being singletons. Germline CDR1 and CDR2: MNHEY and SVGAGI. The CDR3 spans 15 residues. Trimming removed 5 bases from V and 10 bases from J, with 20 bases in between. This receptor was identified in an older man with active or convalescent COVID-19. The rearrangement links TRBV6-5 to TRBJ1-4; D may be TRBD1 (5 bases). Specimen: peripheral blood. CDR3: CASSPWRAAGGKLFF. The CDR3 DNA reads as TGTGCCAGCAGTCCCTGGAGAGCCGCGGGGGGAAAACTGTTTTTT.